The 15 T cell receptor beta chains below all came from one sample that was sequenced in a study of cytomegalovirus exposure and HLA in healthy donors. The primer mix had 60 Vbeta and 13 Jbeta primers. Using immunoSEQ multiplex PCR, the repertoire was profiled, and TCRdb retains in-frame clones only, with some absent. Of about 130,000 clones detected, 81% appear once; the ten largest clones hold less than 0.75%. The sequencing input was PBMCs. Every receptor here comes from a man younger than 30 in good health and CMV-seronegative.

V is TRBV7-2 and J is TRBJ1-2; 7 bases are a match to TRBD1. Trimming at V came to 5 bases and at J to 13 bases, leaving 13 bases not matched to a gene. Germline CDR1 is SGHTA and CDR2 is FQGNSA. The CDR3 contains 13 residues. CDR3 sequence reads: CASSVDRVVGCTF. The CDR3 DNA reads TGTGCCAGCAGCGTAGACAGGGTCGTTGGTTGCACCTTC.

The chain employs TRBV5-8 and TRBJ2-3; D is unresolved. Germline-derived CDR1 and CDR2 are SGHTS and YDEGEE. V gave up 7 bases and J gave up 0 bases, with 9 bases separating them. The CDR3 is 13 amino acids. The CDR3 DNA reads TGTGCCAGCCGGGTCTCTAGCACAGATACGCAGTATTTT. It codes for CASRVSSTDTQYF.

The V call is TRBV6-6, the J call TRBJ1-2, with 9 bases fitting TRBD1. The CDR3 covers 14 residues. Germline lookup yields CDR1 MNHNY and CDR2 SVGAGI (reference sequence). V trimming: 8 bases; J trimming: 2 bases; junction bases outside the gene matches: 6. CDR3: CASLGQGRNYGYTF. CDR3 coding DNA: TGTGCCAGCTTGGGACAGGGTAGAAACTATGGCTACACCTTC.

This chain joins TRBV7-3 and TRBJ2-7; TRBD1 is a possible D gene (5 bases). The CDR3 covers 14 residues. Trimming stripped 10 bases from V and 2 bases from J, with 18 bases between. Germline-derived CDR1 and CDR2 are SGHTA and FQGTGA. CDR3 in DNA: TGTGCCATGGGGCTTACAGGTCCGACCTACGAGCAGTACTTC. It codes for CAMGLTGPTYEQYF.

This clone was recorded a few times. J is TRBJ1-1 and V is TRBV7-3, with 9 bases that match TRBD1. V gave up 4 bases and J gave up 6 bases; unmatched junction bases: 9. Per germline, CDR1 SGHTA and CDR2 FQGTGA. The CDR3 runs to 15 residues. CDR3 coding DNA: TGTGCCAGCAGCTCAGGGGGGACAGGGAGGGCTGAAGCTTTCTTT. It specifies CASSSGGTGRAEAFF.

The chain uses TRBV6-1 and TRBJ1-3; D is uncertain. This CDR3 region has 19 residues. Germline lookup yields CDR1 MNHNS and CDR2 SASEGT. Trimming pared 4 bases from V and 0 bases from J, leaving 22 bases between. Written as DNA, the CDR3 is TGTGCCAGCAGTGTGTCTAGTGGCGGGCCGCGTAGCTCTGGAAACACCATATATTTT. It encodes CASSVSSGGPRSSGNTIYF.

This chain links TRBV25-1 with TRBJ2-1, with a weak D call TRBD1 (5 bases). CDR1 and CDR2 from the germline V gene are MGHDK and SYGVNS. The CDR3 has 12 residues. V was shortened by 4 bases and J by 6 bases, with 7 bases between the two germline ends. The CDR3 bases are TGTGCCAGCAGTGTCCAGGGCAATGAGCAGTTCTTC. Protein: CASSVQGNEQFF. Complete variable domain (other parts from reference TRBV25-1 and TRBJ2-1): EADIYQTPRYLVIGTGKKITLECSQTMGHDKMYWYQQDPGMELHLIHYSYGVNSTEKGDLSSESTVSRIRTEHFPLTLESARPSHTSQYLCASSVQGNEQFFGPGTRLTVL.

The CDR3 spells CASSQSSGFGETQYF. The CDR3 nucleotides are TGCGCCAGCAGCCAATCTTCGGGGTTCGGAGAGACCCAGTACTTC. The chain joins TRBV4-3 to TRBJ2-5; D may be TRBD2 (5 bases). Germline V gene sequence: CDR1 LGHNA, CDR2 YSLEER. The V end lost 2 bases, the J end lost 4 bases, and 14 bases lay between the germline ends. CDR3 length equals 15 residues.

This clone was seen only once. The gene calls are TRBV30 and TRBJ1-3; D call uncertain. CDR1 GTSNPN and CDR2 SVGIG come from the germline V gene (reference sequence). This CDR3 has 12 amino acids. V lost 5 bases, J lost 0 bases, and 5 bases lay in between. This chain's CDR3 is CAWDISGNTIYF. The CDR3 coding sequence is TGTGCCTGGGACATCTCTGGAAACACCATATATTTT.

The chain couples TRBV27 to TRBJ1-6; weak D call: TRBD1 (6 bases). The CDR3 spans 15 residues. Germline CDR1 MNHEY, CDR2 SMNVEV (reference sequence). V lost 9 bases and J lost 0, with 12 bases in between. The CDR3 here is CASTLRGSYNSPLHF. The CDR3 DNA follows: TGTGCCAGTACTCTCAGGGGCTCCTATAATTCACCCCTCCACTTT.

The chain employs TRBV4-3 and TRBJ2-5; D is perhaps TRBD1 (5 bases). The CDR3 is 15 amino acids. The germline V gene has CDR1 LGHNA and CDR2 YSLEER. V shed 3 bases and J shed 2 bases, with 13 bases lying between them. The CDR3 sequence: CASSQGPELQETQYF. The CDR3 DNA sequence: TGCGCCAGCAGCCAGGGGCCCGAGCTGCAAGAGACCCAGTACTTC.

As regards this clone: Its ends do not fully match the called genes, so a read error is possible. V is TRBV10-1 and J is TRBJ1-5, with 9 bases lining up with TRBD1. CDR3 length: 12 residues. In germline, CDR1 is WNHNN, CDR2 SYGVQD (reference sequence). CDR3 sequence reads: CASSEGQGPLHF. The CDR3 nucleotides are TGCGCCAGCAGTGAGGGACAGGGGCCCCTGCATTTT.

The CDR3 loop reads CASTPRGGTEAFF. The CDR3 DNA reads TGTGCCAGCACTCCCCGGGGGGGCACTGAAGCTTTCTTT. The V and J genes are TRBV5-6 and TRBJ1-1; TRBD1 might be the D (5 bases). This CDR3 has 13 amino acids. Trimming cost V 6 bases and J 4 bases, with 13 bases left between them. CDR1 SGHDT and CDR2 YYEEEE come from the germline V gene.

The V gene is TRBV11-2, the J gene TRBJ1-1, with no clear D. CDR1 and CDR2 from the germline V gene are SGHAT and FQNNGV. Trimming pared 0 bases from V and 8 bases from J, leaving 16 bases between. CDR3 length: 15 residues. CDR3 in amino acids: CASSLDGWSRAEAFF. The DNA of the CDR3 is TGTGCCAGCAGCTTAGATGGTTGGTCGCGGGCAGAAGCTTTCTTT. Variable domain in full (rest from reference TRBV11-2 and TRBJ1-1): EAGVAQSPRYKIIEKRQSVAFWCNPISGHATLYWYQQILGQGPKLLIQFQNNGVVDDSQLPKDRFSAERLKGVDSTLKIQPAKLEDSAVYLCASSLDGWSRAEAFFGQGTRLTVV.

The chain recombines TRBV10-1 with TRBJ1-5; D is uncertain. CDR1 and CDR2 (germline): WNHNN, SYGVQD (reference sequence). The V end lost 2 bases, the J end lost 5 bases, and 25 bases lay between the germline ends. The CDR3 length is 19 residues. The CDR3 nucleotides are TGCGCCAGCAGTGAGGAGCCGAATGCTTCCGGGGAGGACTATCAGCCCCAGCATTTT. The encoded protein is CASSEEPNASGEDYQPQHF.